The T cell receptor beta chain under discussion was sequenced for a study of blood T cell repertoires in COVID-19. Looking at the study overall: Sources were T cells, B-cell-depleted T cells, or PBMCs; the material itself was cDNA or gDNA.

The method was immunoSEQ multiplex PCR; TCRdb's version includes in-frame clones alone and lacks a portion of them. The table has about 59,000 clones, over 70% seen once. The J segment lost 0 bases and the V segment lost 5 bases, leaving 8 bases of the junction unmatched. This CDR3 is 17 amino acids long. Germline V gene lookup returns CDR1 MNHNY and CDR2 SVGAGI (reference sequence). This chain uses TRBV6-6 with TRBJ1-3; 9 bases align to TRBD1. This sequence originates from a woman aged 70-85 years with acute or convalescent COVID-19. Sequenced sample: peripheral blood. This chain's CDR3 is CASSPRTGVFSGNTIYF. CDR3 DNA sequence: TGTGCCAGCAGTCCTCGGACAGGGGTCTTCTCTGGAAACACCATATATTTT.